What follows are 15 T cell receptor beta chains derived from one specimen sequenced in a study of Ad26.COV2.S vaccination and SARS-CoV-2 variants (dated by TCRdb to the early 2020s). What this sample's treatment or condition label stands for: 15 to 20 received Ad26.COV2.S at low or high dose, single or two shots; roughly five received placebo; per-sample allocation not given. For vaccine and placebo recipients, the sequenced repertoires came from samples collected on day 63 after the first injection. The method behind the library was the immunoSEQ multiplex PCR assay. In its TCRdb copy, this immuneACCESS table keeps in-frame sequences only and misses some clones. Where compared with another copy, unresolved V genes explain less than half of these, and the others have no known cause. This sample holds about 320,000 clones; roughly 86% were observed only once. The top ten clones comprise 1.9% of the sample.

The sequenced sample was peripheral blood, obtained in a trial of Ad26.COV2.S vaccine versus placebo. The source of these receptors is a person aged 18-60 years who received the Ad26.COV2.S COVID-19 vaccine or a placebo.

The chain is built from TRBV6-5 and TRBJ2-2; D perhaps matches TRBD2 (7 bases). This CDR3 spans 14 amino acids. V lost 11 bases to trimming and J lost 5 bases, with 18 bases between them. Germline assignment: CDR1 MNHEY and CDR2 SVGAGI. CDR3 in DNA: TGTGCCGGAGGTTCGGGGAGGGGGACCGGGGAGCTGTTTTTT. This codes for CAGGSGRGTGELFF.

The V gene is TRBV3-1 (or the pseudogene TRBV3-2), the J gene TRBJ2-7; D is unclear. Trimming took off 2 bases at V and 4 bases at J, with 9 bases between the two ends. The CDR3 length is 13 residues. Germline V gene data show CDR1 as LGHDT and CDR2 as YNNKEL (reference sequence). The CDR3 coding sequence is TGTGCCAGCAGCCAATTGGGAAATTACGAGCAGTACTTC. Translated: CASSQLGNYEQYF.

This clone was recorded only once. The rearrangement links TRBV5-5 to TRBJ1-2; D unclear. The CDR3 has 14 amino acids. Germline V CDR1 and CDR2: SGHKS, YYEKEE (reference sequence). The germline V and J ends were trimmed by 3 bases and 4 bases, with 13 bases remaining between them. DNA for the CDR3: TGTGCCAGCAGCTCCATTTCAGGAACCTATGGCTACACCTTC. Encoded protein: CASSSISGTYGYTF.

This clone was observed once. CDR3 DNA: TGTGCCAGCAGCCAAGACAGGGAGGGGGATCAGCCCCAGCATTTT. Encoded protein: CASSQDREGDQPQHF. The chain links TRBV4-2 to TRBJ1-5, with D possibly matching TRBD1 (6 bases). Germline lookup yields CDR1 LGHNA and CDR2 YNFKEQ. This CDR3 is 15 amino acids long. Trimming cost V 0 bases and J 5 bases, with 11 bases left between them.

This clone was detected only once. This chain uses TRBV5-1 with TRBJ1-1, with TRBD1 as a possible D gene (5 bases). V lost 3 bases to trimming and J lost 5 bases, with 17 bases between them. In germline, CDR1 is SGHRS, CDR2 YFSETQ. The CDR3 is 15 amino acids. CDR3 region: CASSSYGGLGTEAFF. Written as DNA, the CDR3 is TGCGCCAGCAGCTCCTACGGGGGTTTAGGGACTGAAGCTTTCTTT.

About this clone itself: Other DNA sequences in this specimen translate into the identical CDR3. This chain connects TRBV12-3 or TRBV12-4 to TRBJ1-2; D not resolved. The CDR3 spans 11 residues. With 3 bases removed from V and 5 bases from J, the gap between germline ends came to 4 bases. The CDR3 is CASSFGYGYTF. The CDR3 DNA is TGTGCCAGCAGTTTCGGTTATGGCTACACCTTC.

The CDR3 DNA sequence: TGTGCCAGCAGCCTACAGGGATGGGGCGATGGCTACACCTTC. It yields the protein CASSLQGWGDGYTF. The chain couples TRBV11-2 to TRBJ1-2; D may be TRBD1 (6 bases). The CDR3 sequence is 14 residues long. Germline lookup yields CDR1 SGHAT and CDR2 FQNNGV. The ends were cut back, 5 bases at V and 6 bases at J, with 16 bases in the middle.

The CDR3 is CASSLALENTEAFF. For the CDR3, the DNA is TGTGCCAGCAGCTTAGCGCTAGAAAACACTGAAGCTTTCTTT. The chain has TRBV7-6 and TRBJ1-1; no clear D. The CDR3 extends over 14 amino acids. Trimming removed 0 bases from V and 2 bases from J, with 7 bases in between. CDR1 and CDR2 (germline): SGHVS, FNYEAQ.

The CDR3 DNA follows: TGTGCCAGTAGTCTCCAGTCAGTCGGCCTGAACACTGAAGCTTTCTTT. Amino acid sequence: CASSLQSVGLNTEAFF. The chain couples TRBV19 to TRBJ1-1; D unresolved. The CDR3 has 16 residues. The V end lost 5 bases, the J end lost 0 bases, and 16 bases lay between the germline ends. CDR1 LNHDA and CDR2 SQIVND come from the germline V gene (reference sequence).

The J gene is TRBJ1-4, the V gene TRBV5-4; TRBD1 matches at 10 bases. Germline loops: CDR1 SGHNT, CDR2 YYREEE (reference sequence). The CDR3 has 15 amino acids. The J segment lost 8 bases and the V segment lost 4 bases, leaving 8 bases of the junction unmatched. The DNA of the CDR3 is TGTGCCAGCAGCCACAGGACAGGGGGATCGGAAAAACTGTTTTTT. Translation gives CASSHRTGGSEKLFF.

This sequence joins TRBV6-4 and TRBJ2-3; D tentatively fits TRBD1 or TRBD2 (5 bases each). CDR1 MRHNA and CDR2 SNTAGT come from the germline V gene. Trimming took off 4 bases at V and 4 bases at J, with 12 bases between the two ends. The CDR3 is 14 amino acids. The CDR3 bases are TGTGCCAGCAGTGGTTCGGGGACCGCAGATACGCAGTATTTT. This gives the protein CASSGSGTADTQYF.

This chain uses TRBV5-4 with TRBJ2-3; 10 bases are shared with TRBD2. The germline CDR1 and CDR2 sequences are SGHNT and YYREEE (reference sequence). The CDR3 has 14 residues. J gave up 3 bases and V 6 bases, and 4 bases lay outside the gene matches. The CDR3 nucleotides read TGTGCCAGCACCTCTAGCGGGGGAACAGATACGCAGTATTTT. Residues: CASTSSGGTDTQYF.

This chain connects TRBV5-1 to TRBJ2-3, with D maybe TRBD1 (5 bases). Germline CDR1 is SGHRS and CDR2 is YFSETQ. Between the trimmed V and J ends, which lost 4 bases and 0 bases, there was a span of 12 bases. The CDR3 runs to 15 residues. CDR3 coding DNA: TGCGCCAGCAGCCCTCAGGGTACTAGCACAGATACGCAGTATTTT. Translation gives CASSPQGTSTDTQYF.

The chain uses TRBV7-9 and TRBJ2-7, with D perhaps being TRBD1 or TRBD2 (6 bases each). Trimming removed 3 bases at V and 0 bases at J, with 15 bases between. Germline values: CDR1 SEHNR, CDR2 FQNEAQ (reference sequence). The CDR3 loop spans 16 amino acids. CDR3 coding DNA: TGTGCCAGCAGCTTGTGGGGGCAGGGACTCTCCTACGAGCAGTACTTC. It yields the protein CASSLWGQGLSYEQYF.

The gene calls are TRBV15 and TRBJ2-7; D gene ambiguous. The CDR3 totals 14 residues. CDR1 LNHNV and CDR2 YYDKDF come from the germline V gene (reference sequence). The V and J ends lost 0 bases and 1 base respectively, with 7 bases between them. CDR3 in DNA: TGTGCCACCAGCAGAGATGCAGCATCCTACGAGCAGTACTTC. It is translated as CATSRDAASYEQYF.